This TCR beta chain was documented in a study of blood T cell repertoires in COVID-19. Study as a whole: Material from acute and convalescent COVID-19 was sourced from the United States, Italy and Spain. The analysed material was cDNA or gDNA that came from T cells, B-cell-depleted T cells, or PBMCs.

Per the original data handling: Nucleated cell number was recorded as an estimate derived from reference gene primer amplification. Produced via immunoSEQ multiplex PCR; TCRdb's table is partial and in-frame only. V, J and clone size are taken as reported in that table, and D and trimming were inferred from the DNA itself. The table lists roughly 220,000 clones, 65% to 85% of them singletons. The CDR3 sequence is 12 residues long. V was shortened by 8 bases and J by 0 bases, with 9 bases between the two germline ends. Germline V gives CDR1 SGHDT, CDR2 YYEEEE. V and J are TRBV5-6 and TRBJ2-7; D not resolved. The specimen sequenced was peripheral blood. The origin of this receptor is an older woman with acute or convalescent COVID-19. CDR3 nucleotide sequence: TGTGCCAGTTCCAAATTCTCCTACGAGCAGTACTTC. This codes for CASSKFSYEQYF. Complete variable domain (other parts from reference TRBV5-6 and TRBJ2-7): DAGVTQSPTHLIKTRGQQVTLRCSPKSGHDTVSWYQQALGQGPQFIFQYYEEEERQRGNFPDRFSGHQFPNYSSELNVNALLLGDSALYLCASSKFSYEQYFGPGTRLTVT.